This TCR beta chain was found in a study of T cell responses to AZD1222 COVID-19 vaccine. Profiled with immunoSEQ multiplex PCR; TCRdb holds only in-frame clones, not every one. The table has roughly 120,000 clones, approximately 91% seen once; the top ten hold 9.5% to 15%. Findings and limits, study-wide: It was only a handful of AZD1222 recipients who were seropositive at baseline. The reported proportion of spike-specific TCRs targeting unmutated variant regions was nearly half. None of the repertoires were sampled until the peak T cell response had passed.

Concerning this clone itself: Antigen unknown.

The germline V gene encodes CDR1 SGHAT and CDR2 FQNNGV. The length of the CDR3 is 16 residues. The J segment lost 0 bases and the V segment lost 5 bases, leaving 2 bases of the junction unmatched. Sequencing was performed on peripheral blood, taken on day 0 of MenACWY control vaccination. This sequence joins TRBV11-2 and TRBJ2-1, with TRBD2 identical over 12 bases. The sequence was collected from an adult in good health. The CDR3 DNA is TGTGCCAGCAGCAAGACTAGCGGGGGCTCCTACAATGAGCAGTTCTTC. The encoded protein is CASSKTSGGSYNEQFF.